The 18 T cell receptor beta chains listed next were all sequenced from one sample in a study of T cell repertoires in cytomegalovirus infection. The antigens these receptors bind are not known. TCRdb re-called the reads through MiXCR, storing one row per CDR3 protein. The repertoire holds approximately 990,000 distinct CDR3 sequences, with roughly 30% as singletons. The specimen comprised cultured CD8+ T cells from PBMCs, sampled from culture after CMV antigen stimulation. These receptors all stem from a human donor in good health (CMV status not recorded). Some clones in this sample may be carry-over from other donors' samples.

The chain couples TRBV5-1 to TRBJ1-1; 9 bases map to TRBD1. The CDR3 is 15 amino acids. Germline lookup yields CDR1 SGHRS and CDR2 YFSETQ. V dropped 4 bases and J dropped 3; count of bases not matched to a gene: 7. CDR3: CASSPRTGAYTEAFF. CDR3 coding DNA: TGCGCCAGCAGCCCCAGGACAGGGGCATACACTGAAGCTTTCTTT.

Ten or more counts support this clonotype. The chain joins TRBV7-8 to TRBJ2-5; D ambiguous. Looked up from germline, CDR1 is SGHVS and CDR2 is FQNEAQ. The CDR3 contains 16 residues. V lost 2 bases to trimming and J lost 5 bases, with 18 bases between them. CDR3 DNA: TGTGCCAGCAGCTTACGCATGGGGTCGGAATGGGAGACCCAGTACTTC. This translates into CASSLRMGSEWETQYF.

The chain joins TRBV28 to TRBJ2-3; 9 bases fit TRBD2. CDR3 length: 15 residues. Trimming at V came to 2 bases and at J to 5 bases, leaving 5 bases not matched to a gene. Germline assignment: CDR1 MDHEN and CDR2 SYDVKM. The CDR3 sequence: CASSLLAGRQDTQYF. The CDR3, as DNA: TGTGCCAGCAGTTTACTAGCGGGGCGCCAAGATACGCAGTATTTT.

This clonotype was counted between two and nine times. The chain has TRBV7-9 and TRBJ1-2; D not certain. This CDR3 region has 14 residues. Germline V gene sequence: CDR1 SEHNR, CDR2 FQNEAQ (reference sequence). V was shortened by 1 base and J by 6 bases, with 12 bases between the two germline ends. The CDR3 sequence: CASSLGAITNGYTF. Written as DNA, the CDR3 is TGTGCCAGCAGCTTAGGGGCAATAACGAATGGCTACACCTTC.

The chain uses TRBV28 and TRBJ1-1; TRBD1 matches 8 bases. The germline gives CDR1 MDHEN, CDR2 SYDVKM. CDR3 length: 16 amino acids. J was trimmed by 7 bases and V by 7 bases; bases with no gene match: 17. CDR3 in amino acids: CASIPNGQGAWSEAFF. The CDR3 nucleotides are TGTGCCAGCATACCTAACGGGCAGGGGGCTTGGAGTGAAGCTTTCTTT.

The J gene is TRBJ2-3, the V gene TRBV29-1; D is perhaps TRBD2 (7 bases). CDR1 SQVTM and CDR2 ANQGSEA come from the germline V gene. V gave up 0 bases and J gave up 2 bases, with 12 bases separating them. The CDR3 loop spans 15 amino acids. The chain's CDR3 is CSVEERGQLTDTQYF. CDR3 DNA: TGCAGCGTTGAAGAGCGGGGGCAACTCACAGATACGCAGTATTTT.

V usage is TRBV7-9 and J usage is TRBJ2-3, with 15 bases aligning to TRBD2. This CDR3 region has 17 residues. The germline V gene encodes CDR1 SEHNR and CDR2 FQNEAQ (reference sequence). V gave up 6 bases and J gave up 2 bases; unmatched junction bases: 6. CDR3 sequence (DNA): TGTGCCAGCAGAGGGACTAGCGGGGGGTCCTCCACAGATACGCAGTATTTT. This encodes CASRGTSGGSSTDTQYF.

This clonotype was picked up a small number of times. The chain is built from TRBV4-3 and TRBJ2-1; D is unclear. The germline V gene encodes CDR1 LGHNA and CDR2 YSLEER. V gave up 0 bases and J gave up 6 bases, with 6 bases separating them. This CDR3 has 13 residues. CDR3 sequence (DNA): TGCGCCAGCAGCCAAGATCCTATCAATGAGCAGTTCTTC. Translated, it gives CASSQDPINEQFF.

The rearrangement joins TRBV7-9 to TRBJ2-1, with TRBD2 matching over 7 bases. This CDR3 has 17 residues. Per the germline V gene, CDR1 is SEHNR and CDR2 is FQNEAQ (reference sequence). V was clipped by 5 bases and J by 2 bases; unmatched bases: 12. Here the CDR3 reads CASSLFIGGRTYNEQFF. The CDR3 bases are TGTGCCAGCAGCCTCTTTATCGGCGGGAGAACCTACAATGAGCAGTTCTTC. Complete variable domain (other parts from reference TRBV7-9 and TRBJ2-1): DTGVSQNPRHKITKRGQNVTFRCDPISEHNRLYWYRQTLGQGPEFLTYFQNEAQLEKSRLLSDRFSAERPKGSFSTLEIQRTEQGDSAMYLCASSLFIGGRTYNEQFFGPGTRLTVL.

This clonotype was detected ten times or more. The chain has TRBV7-2 and TRBJ2-1; D perhaps matches TRBD1 (5 bases). Trimming left V 3 bases short and J 4 bases short, with 16 bases between. The CDR3 length is 16 residues. The germline gives CDR1 SGHTA, CDR2 FQGNSA. CDR3 nucleotides: TGTGCCAGCAGCTTGGGGCCTTCTTCTTTTTACAATGAGCAGTTCTTC. Translated: CASSLGPSSFYNEQFF.

Of note for this clonotype: A read error may be the cause here, since a much bigger clone is one base away. J is TRBJ1-2 and V is TRBV7-9; 7 nucleotides line up with TRBD1. The CDR3 covers 13 residues. Germline lookup yields CDR1 SEHNR and CDR2 FQNEAQ (reference sequence). The CDR3 nucleotides are TGTGCCAGGAGCTCGGGACAGTTCTATGGCTACACCTTC. Translated: CARSSGQFYGYTF.

This clonotype was recorded a few times. The chain has TRBV2 and TRBJ2-7; perhaps TRBD1 as D (6 bases). Germline V gene sequence: CDR1 SNHLY, CDR2 FYNNEI. The CDR3 is made up of 14 amino acids. Trimming removed 6 bases at V and 7 bases at J, with 19 bases between. Written as DNA, the CDR3 is TGTGCCAGCAGATCAAACAGGGTAGTGGGGGAGCAGTACGTC. Protein: CASRSNRVVGEQYV.

This clonotype has a handful of counts. The chain joins TRBV27 to TRBJ1-2; D perhaps matches TRBD1 (5 bases). The CDR3 covers 13 residues. The V and J ends lost 7 bases and 6 bases respectively, with 15 bases between them. Germline CDR1 reads MNHEY; CDR2 reads SMNVEV (reference sequence). CDR3 residues: CASMGGGIDGYTF. As DNA, the CDR3 is TGTGCCAGCATGGGGGGGGGTATCGATGGCTACACCTTC.

This clonotype was found a few times. The chain links TRBV6-2 or TRBV6-3 to TRBJ2-5, with 7 bases aligning to TRBD1. Per germline, CDR1 MNHEY and CDR2 SVGEGT. The CDR3 has 16 amino acids. Trimming at V came to 5 bases and at J to 1 base, leaving 10 bases not matched to a gene. In DNA, the CDR3 is TGTGCCAGCAGTCCTACAGGGGCCCTAATCCAAGAGACCCAGTACTTC. Amino acids: CASSPTGALIQETQYF.

V and J are TRBV7-4 and TRBJ1-2; tentative D call: TRBD1 (5 bases). The CDR3 runs 12 residues. Germline V gene data show CDR1 as SGHVT and CDR2 as SQSDAQ. The V and J ends lost 5 bases and 5 bases respectively, with 9 bases between them. In DNA, the CDR3 is TGTGCCAGCAGCCGAGGGGAATATGGCTACACCTTC. Translating gives CASSRGEYGYTF. Full variable domain (outside the CDR3, taken from reference TRBV7-4 and TRBJ1-2): GAGVSQSPRYKVAKRGRDVALRCDSISGHVTLYWYRQTLGQGSEVLTYSQSDAQRDKSGRPSGRFSAERPERSVSTLKIQRTEQGDSAVYLCASSRGEYGYTFGSGTRLTVV.

The gene calls are TRBV27 and TRBJ2-7; 7 bases are a match to TRBD1. Germline values: CDR1 MNHEY, CDR2 SMNVEV (reference sequence). CDR3 length equals 13 residues. The trim removed 8 bases at V and 5 bases at J, leaving 9 bases unmatched. The CDR3 nucleotides read TGTGCCAGCCTCGACAGGGTACGTAACGAGCAGTACTTC. This translates into CASLDRVRNEQYF.

This clonotype was recorded a few times. The rearrangement uses TRBV6-2 or TRBV6-3 and TRBJ2-4; the D gene could be TRBD1 or TRBD2 (5 bases each). This CDR3 is 16 amino acids long. The ends were cut back, 6 bases at V and 1 base at J, with 16 bases in the middle. From germline, CDR1 is MNHEY and CDR2 SVGEGT. CDR3 loop: CASRKTDRGAKNIQYF. The CDR3 DNA reads TGTGCCAGCAGAAAGACAGATCGCGGGGCCAAAAACATTCAGTACTTC.

A single count supports this clonotype. The chain links TRBV4-2 to TRBJ2-2; TRBD2 matches 11 bases. Germline assignment: CDR1 LGHNA and CDR2 YNFKEQ. After removal of 0 bases from V and 6 bases from J, the junction contained 6 bases not matched to a gene. The CDR3 loop spans 17 amino acids. Written as DNA, the CDR3 is TGTGCCAGCAGCCAAGATAGCGGGGGGGCGTGGGCCGGGGAGCTGTTTTTT. Its protein is CASSQDSGGAWAGELFF.